This TCR beta chain was identified during a study of beta chain features in type 1 diabetes listed by TCRdb under 2018. About the study as a whole: Mean age, gender distribution, total cell number and subset yield were not different between patients and healthy donors. A total of 107,917,701 sorted cells were examined across all samples, and the number of cells per subset was strongly correlated with RNA yield. Regulatory and stem cell-like memory subsets were isolated from only 8 patients and roughly 8 healthy donors, whereas naive and central memory subsets came from all 30 or so donors. In the study, recently diagnosed type 1 diabetes patients and matched healthy donors were compared on the TCRB repertoires of their sorted circulating CD4+ T cell subsets.

The High Capacity cDNA Reverse Transcription Kit was used to reverse transcribe all of the isolated RNA, meaning that expressed TCRB transcripts were what got sequenced. Naive, central memory and regulatory T cell samples underwent deep immunoSEQ sequencing, averaging around 4 million total reads per sample. After sorted cells were lysed in RLT buffer, RNA was extracted with DNase-treated RNeasy Micro or Mini kits, with the choice depending on cell number. To prevent cross-contamination, every cell subset was processed on its own, while patient and healthy donor samples were processed together. The immunoSEQ multiplex PCR was used to amplify TCRB sequences from cDNA, yielding 87-bp fragments that span the CDR3 region. Sequencing of the amplicons was done on the Illumina HiSeq platform. The study's processing was this. PCR bias was computationally corrected using synthetic template baselines, reads within Hamming distance 2 were collapsed, and singletons that could not be merged were discarded. Reads were aligned against IMGT so that V, D and J genes, CDR3 length and insertions or deletions at six rearrangement sites could be assigned. Within each subset, clonotype counts were normalized to the number of sorted cells before true diversity and Gini coefficients were calculated with the tcR R package. Repertoire sharing was quantified using the overlap coefficient calculated on TCRB nucleotide sequences. As a proxy for the pre-selection repertoire, out-of-frame TCRB sequences from naive cells were analyzed. The immuneACCESS repertoire file appears here via TCRdb, limited to in-frame rearrangements. These files lack a portion of the clones; in checked studies, under half of the deficit traces to unresolved V genes, and the cause of the others is not known. The V and J calls and the clone size are those of that table, but D and trimming were determined from the DNA. The sample table contains 900,000 or so clones; only one count was recorded for 15% to 20% of them. Jointly, the top ten make up 0.02% to 0.025% of the sample.

A single peripheral blood draw of around 0.11 L on average was collected from each donor into heparinised tubes. Naive, central memory, regulatory and stem cell-like memory CD4+ T cells were sorted on a BD FACSAria II using a panel including CD45RO, CCR7, CD25, CD127, CD95 and CD27. A purity above 95% was achieved for all sorted populations. PBMCs were isolated right away by Lymphoprep density gradient centrifugation and were stained directly, without culture. So that batch effects would be minimized, each experiment stained and sorted samples in pairs, pairing one healthy donor with one patient. General study outcomes and caveats: In all four CD4+ subsets, TCRB CDR3 length was moderately but significantly shorter in type 1 diabetes patients. Naive, central memory and regulatory TCRB repertoires appeared to be more alike among patients than among healthy donors. Sequencing cDNA rather than genomic DNA could over-represent highly expressing activated cells, although activation and CD3 levels did not differ between groups. At VDJ recombination sites, patients with type 1 diabetes made fewer insertions and deleted more nucleotides, a pattern implying thymic rearrangement abnormalities. Shorter templates might have been favored by PCR, but patient and control samples were amplified and corrected together, so both groups would have been affected equally by any skew. Only small numbers of individuals were included in the HLA sub-analyses, which left unresolved whether HLA type had any influence on TCRB rearrangement.

As regards this clone: Its binding antigen is unknown. No base quality values were provided; no much bigger clone lies one nucleotide off.

The specimen sequenced was naive CD4+ T cells from blood. The intended sense of this specimen's cell subset or site label: true naive CD4+ T cells. The origin of this receptor is a woman between 18 and 29 years old in good health.

The sequenced DNA is TGTGCCAGCAGCTTCCAGGATTCGAACTATGGCTACACCTTC. This yields the protein CASSFQDSNYGYTF. The sequence joins TRBV7-9 to TRBJ1-2, with no confidently assigned D gene. Spanning cysteine to phenylalanine, the CDR3 consists of 14 amino acids. The read is trimmed to its CDR3 DNA, 42 bases read in frame from base 1. As encoded in the germline V gene (reference sequence), CDR1 is SEHNR while CDR2 is FQNEAQ. Trimming costs V 3 bases and J 2 bases, and their ends lie 10 bases apart. Outside the CDR3, residues come from the reference TRBV7-9 and TRBJ1-2 proteins, so the full variable domain is: DTGVSQNPRHKITKRGQNVTFRCDPISEHNRLYWYRQTLGQGPEFLTYFQNEAQLEKSRLLSDRFSAERPKGSFSTLEIQRTEQGDSAMYLCASSFQDSNYGYTFGSGTRLTVV.